This TCR beta chain stems from a study of T cell responses to AZD1222 COVID-19 vaccine. Study outcomes and limitations: Regions left unmutated in variants are reportedly the target of nearly half of spike-specific TCRs. Donor demographics were predominantly white British with a female majority; clonal diversity may be underestimated. The study found Spike-specific TCR breadth and depth rose after two AZD1222 doses. The peak T cell response came first, and repertoires were sampled only after it.

Trimming cost V 6 bases and J 0 bases, with 7 bases left between them. CDR3 length equals 13 residues. Germline V lookup: CDR1 MNHEY, CDR2 SVGAGI. The table came from immunoSEQ multiplex PCR; TCRdb's copy has only in-frame clones and leaves some out. The table shows about 73,000 clones, with 88% occurring only once. Concerning this clone itself: Its antigen is undetermined.

The gene calls are TRBV6-5 and TRBJ2-3; D uncertain. The sample consisted of peripheral blood, taken on day 0 of AZD1222 vaccination. The sequence was obtained from an adult in good health. The CDR3 reads CASRPDSTDTQYF. The CDR3 nucleotides are TGTGCCAGCAGACCGGACAGCACAGATACGCAGTATTTT.